This T cell receptor beta chain was obtained from a study of relationships among human T cell subsets. Semiquantitative ARM-PCR amplified T cell receptor alpha and beta CDR3 regions from mRNA. ARM-PCR used tagged nested gene-specific primers, then communal superprimers for exponential amplification. TCRdb redid the calling of the multiplex PCR reads with MiXCR, one entry per CDR3 protein. The sample shows under 15,000 distinct CDR3 sequences, roughly 65% of them seen only once. After CD25, CD56 and CD294 bead selections, the flow-through was collected as Th1 cells. Per the germline V gene, CDR1 is SEHNR and CDR2 is FQNEAQ (reference sequence). There are 14 residues in the CDR3. The V gene lost 3 bases and the J gene lost 2 bases, with 9 bases spanning the gap.

The sequence was obtained from a man aged 35-49 years in good health. Sequencing used CD4+ Th1 cells sorted from blood. J is TRBJ2-3 and V is TRBV7-9, with a tentative D call TRBD1 (6 bases). CDR3: CASSLGADTDTQYF. In nucleotides, the CDR3 is TGTGCCAGCAGCTTGGGGGCGGACACAGATACGCAGTATTTT.